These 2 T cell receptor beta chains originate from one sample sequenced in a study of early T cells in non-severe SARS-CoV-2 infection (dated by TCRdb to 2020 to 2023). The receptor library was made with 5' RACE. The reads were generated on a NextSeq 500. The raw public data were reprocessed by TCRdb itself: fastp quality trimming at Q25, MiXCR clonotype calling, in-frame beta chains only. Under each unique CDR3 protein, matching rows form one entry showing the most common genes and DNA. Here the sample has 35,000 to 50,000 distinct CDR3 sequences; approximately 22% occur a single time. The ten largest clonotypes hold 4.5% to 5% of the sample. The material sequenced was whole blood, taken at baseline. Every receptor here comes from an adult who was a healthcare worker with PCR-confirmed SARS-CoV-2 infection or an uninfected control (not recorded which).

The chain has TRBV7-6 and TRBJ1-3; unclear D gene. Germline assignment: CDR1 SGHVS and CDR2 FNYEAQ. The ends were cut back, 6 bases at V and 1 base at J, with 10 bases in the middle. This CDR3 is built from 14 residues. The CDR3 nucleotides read TGTGCCAGCAGTTCGTTACCTTCTGGAAACACCATATATTTT. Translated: CASSSLPSGNTIYF. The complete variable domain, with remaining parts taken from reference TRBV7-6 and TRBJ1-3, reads GAGVSQSPRYKVTKRGQDVALRCDPISGHVSLYWYRQALGQGPEFLTYFNYEAQQDKSGLPNDRFSAERPEGSISTLTIQRTEQRDSAMYRCASSSLPSGNTIYFGEGSWLTVV.

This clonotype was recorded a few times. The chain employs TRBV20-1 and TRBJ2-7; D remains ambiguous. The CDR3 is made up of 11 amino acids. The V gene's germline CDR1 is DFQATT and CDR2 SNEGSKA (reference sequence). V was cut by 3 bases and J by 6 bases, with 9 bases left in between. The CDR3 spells CSASRASEQYF. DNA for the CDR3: TGCAGTGCTAGTAGAGCTAGCGAGCAGTACTTC.